One sample yielded the 27 T cell receptor beta chains listed below, sequenced in a study of blood T cell repertoires in COVID-19. Some clones are missing from TCRdb's copy, which holds only in-frame ones; the method was immunoSEQ multiplex PCR. The sample consists of 210,000 or so clones, roughly 80% of them appearing once. The sample comprised peripheral blood. These receptors were taken from a human donor in a cohort sampled during active COVID-19.

The V call is TRBV3-1 (or the pseudogene TRBV3-2), the J call TRBJ2-3; D may be TRBD2 (5 bases). This CDR3 contains 15 residues. Looked up from germline, CDR1 is LGHDT and CDR2 is YNNKEL (reference sequence). V lost 1 base and J 5 bases, leaving 13 bases between the germline ends. The CDR3 is CASSQALIRGDTQYF. CDR3 bases: TGTGCCAGCAGCCAAGCTCTAATTCGGGGAGATACGCAGTATTTT.

The rearrangement uses TRBV6-6 and TRBJ2-1; TRBD2 is a possible D gene (6 bases). Between the trimmed V and J ends, which lost 6 bases and 8 bases, there was a span of 23 bases. The CDR3 runs 16 residues. Germline V gives CDR1 MNHNY, CDR2 SVGAGI (reference sequence). The CDR3 sequence: CASSPVRWGEFDEQFF. The CDR3 DNA follows: TGTGCCAGCAGCCCTGTACGGTGGGGGGAGTTTGATGAGCAGTTCTTC.

At least ten counts were recorded for this clone. The chain employs TRBV4-1 and TRBJ2-2; the D gene is possibly TRBD2 (5 bases). CDR3 length: 16 amino acids. V shed 1 base and J shed 5 bases, with 14 bases lying between them. Per the germline V gene, CDR1 is MGHRA and CDR2 is YSYEKL. The CDR3 loop is CASSQGRFADTGELFF. In DNA, the CDR3 is TGCGCCAGCAGCCAAGGGAGGTTTGCTGATACCGGGGAGCTGTTTTTT.

The V and J genes are TRBV9 and TRBJ2-5, with TRBD2 identical over 7 bases. This CDR3 is 14 amino acids long. Per germline, CDR1 SGDLS and CDR2 YYNGEE. J was trimmed by 9 bases and V by 5 bases; bases with no gene match: 13. This chain's CDR3 is CASRHTPGEGPQYF. The CDR3, as DNA: TGTGCCAGCAGACACACCCCGGGGGAGGGCCCCCAGTACTTC.

J is TRBJ1-2 and V is TRBV27; tentatively, D is TRBD1 (5 bases). This CDR3 is 13 amino acids long. Trimming cost V 2 bases and J 8 bases, with 12 bases left between them. The germline CDR1 and CDR2 sequences are MNHEY and SMNVEV (reference sequence). The CDR3 is CASSLRQGYGYTF. The CDR3 DNA follows: TGTGCCAGCAGTTTACGCCAGGGATACGGCTACACCTTC.

This clone was recorded once. V and J are TRBV3-1 (or the pseudogene TRBV3-2) and TRBJ2-2, with 7 bases lining up with TRBD2. Germline trimming cut 2 bases from V and 6 bases from J; bases unmatched to any gene: 3. CDR1 and CDR2 from the germline V gene are LGHDT and YNNKEL (reference sequence). This CDR3 region has 14 residues. Written as DNA, the CDR3 is TGTGCCAGCAGCCAAAGGGCGGGAGCCGGGGAGCTGTTTTTT. This encodes CASSQRAGAGELFF.

The chain links TRBV5-1 to TRBJ2-1; tentatively, D is TRBD2 (5 bases). The V gene lost 0 bases and the J gene lost 12 bases, with 16 bases spanning the gap. Looked up from germline, CDR1 is SGHRS and CDR2 is YFSETQ. This CDR3 has 14 amino acids. The CDR3 sequence: CASSLERTSGAQFF. CDR3 nucleotides: TGCGCCAGCAGCTTGGAGCGGACCTCGGGCGCGCAGTTCTTC.

This clone was recorded a few times. This sequence joins TRBV9 and TRBJ2-7; TRBD2 agrees at 7 bases. Germline CDR1 and CDR2: SGDLS and YYNGEE. The CDR3 runs 16 residues. Trimming at V came to 1 base and at J to 4 bases, leaving 11 bases not matched to a gene. The DNA of the CDR3 is TGTGCCAGCAGCGTAAGGGAGGGCCGGCTGATATACGAGCAGTACGTC. Translating gives CASSVREGRLIYEQYV.

The chain recombines TRBV27 with TRBJ2-2; TRBD1 might be the D (5 bases). The CDR3 totals 17 residues. Germline V CDR1 and CDR2: MNHEY, SMNVEV (reference sequence). Trimming took off 5 bases at V and 1 base at J, with 17 bases between the two ends. CDR3 coding DNA: TGTGCCAGCAGTCGCAAATTGGACATTATGAACACCGGGGAGCTGTTTTTT. This codes for CASSRKLDIMNTGELFF.

This sequence joins TRBV27 and TRBJ2-7; D unclear. Germline V gene data show CDR1 as MNHEY and CDR2 as SMNVEV (reference sequence). The CDR3 spans 15 residues. Trimming left V 5 bases short and J 3 bases short, with 17 bases between. CDR3 in amino acids: CASSRFGLQHYEQYF. The CDR3 DNA is TGTGCCAGCAGTCGCTTCGGATTACAGCACTACGAGCAGTACTTC.

The chain links TRBV18 to TRBJ2-2, with D perhaps TRBD2 (6 bases). The CDR3 is 14 residues long. Germline CDR1 and CDR2: KGHSH and LQKENI. Trimming shortened V by 3 bases and J by 13 bases, and 18 bases separated the two germline ends. CDR3 coding DNA: TGTGCCAGCTCACCGGTCGACACGGGGGATAGGCTGTTTTTT. Translation: CASSPVDTGDRLFF.

This clone was recorded only once. The genes are TRBV7-8 and TRBJ2-1; no clear D. Trimming stripped 5 bases from V and 4 bases from J, with 6 bases between. CDR3 length equals 12 residues. From germline, CDR1 is SGHVS and CDR2 FQNEAQ. The CDR3 DNA is TGTGCCAGCAGCCTATATTACAATGAGCAGTTCTTC. Translating it yields CASSLYYNEQFF.

The chain links TRBV7-3 to TRBJ2-3, with 7 bases matching TRBD2. The V gene's germline CDR1 is SGHTA and CDR2 FQGTGA. J was trimmed by 7 bases and V by 5 bases; bases with no gene match: 9. CDR3 size: 14 residues. In nucleotides, the CDR3 is TGTGCCAGCAGCCCCAGCGGGGCCCACCATACGCAGTATTTT. Protein product: CASSPSGAHHTQYF.

The rearrangement links TRBV11-3 to TRBJ1-1; no clear D. The V gene's germline CDR1 is SGHNT and CDR2 YENEEA. The V end was cut by 5 bases, the J end by 4 bases, with 14 bases between. This CDR3 contains 14 residues. This CDR3 is CASSAGSPGTEAFF. The CDR3 bases are TGTGCCAGCAGCGCGGGCTCCCCGGGCACTGAAGCTTTCTTT.

The gene calls are TRBV5-1 and TRBJ2-5; D perhaps matches TRBD1 (6 bases). CDR3 length: 13 amino acids. The V and J ends lost 4 bases and 2 bases respectively, with 9 bases between them. The germline V gene has CDR1 SGHRS and CDR2 YFSETQ. The CDR3 DNA follows: TGCGCCAGCAGCAAGGACAGTCAAGAGACCCAGTACTTC. Its protein is CASSKDSQETQYF.

V usage is TRBV6-5 and J usage is TRBJ1-1; 8 bases map to TRBD1. This CDR3 spans 15 amino acids. Germline V gene sequence: CDR1 MNHEY, CDR2 SVGAGI. V gave up 6 bases and J gave up 8 bases; unmatched junction bases: 14. The CDR3 sequence: CASRLKNRGNTEAFF. Here the CDR3 DNA reads TGTGCCAGCAGACTAAAAAACAGGGGGAATACCGAAGCTTTCTTT.

This clone was counted between two and nine times. Here the CDR3 reads CASFRANTGELFF. CDR3 nucleotide sequence: TGTGCCAGCTTCAGGGCGAACACCGGGGAGCTGTTTTTT. The rearrangement joins TRBV27 to TRBJ2-2; maybe TRBD1 (5 bases). The V gene's germline CDR1 is MNHEY and CDR2 SMNVEV (reference sequence). This CDR3 has 13 residues. Trimming cost V 8 bases and J 0 bases, with 7 bases left between them.

V is TRBV29-1 and J is TRBJ2-7, with 7 bases matching TRBD2. Germline V gives CDR1 SQVTM, CDR2 ANQGSEA. The CDR3 spans 13 residues. After removal of 7 bases from V and 9 bases from J, the junction contained 15 bases not matched to a gene. This chain's CDR3 is CSAFGGDGFGQYF. CDR3 nucleotides: TGCAGCGCTTTTGGGGGGGACGGCTTTGGGCAGTACTTC.

The gene calls are TRBV29-1 and TRBJ2-3; D is possibly TRBD1 (5 bases). Between the trimmed V and J ends, which lost 7 bases and 6 bases, there was a span of 14 bases. This CDR3 is 12 amino acids long. Germline CDR1 and CDR2: SQVTM and ANQGSEA. For the CDR3, the DNA is TGCAGCGCCAGACAGAGACCCGATACGCAGTATTTT. Protein sequence: CSARQRPDTQYF.

CDR3 sequence reads: CASSSQGFTEAFF. The CDR3 DNA sequence: TGTGCCAGCAGCTCGCAGGGGTTCACTGAAGCTTTCTTT. The rearrangement joins TRBV9 to TRBJ1-1; a possible D gene is TRBD1 (6 bases). Deletions cut 4 bases from V and 4 bases from J, with 11 bases between. Germline CDR1 SGDLS, CDR2 YYNGEE. CDR3 length: 13 residues.

V and J are TRBV7-3 and TRBJ2-5; no clear D. The length of the CDR3 is 15 residues. CDR1 is SGHTA, CDR2 FQGTGA, per germline. Trimming took off 6 bases at V and 2 bases at J, with 16 bases between the two ends. For the CDR3, the DNA is TGTGCCAGCAGTCTCCGGCTAGGAGAACAAGAGACCCAGTACTTC. It codes for CASSLRLGEQETQYF.

This clone was picked up one time. The chain links TRBV7-9 to TRBJ2-1; TRBD2 matches 7 bases. Per the germline V gene, CDR1 is SEHNR and CDR2 is FQNEAQ (reference sequence). V was clipped by 4 bases and J by 16 bases; unmatched bases: 7. The CDR3 length is 11 residues. The CDR3 DNA is TGTGCCAGCAGCTCTGGACTAGTGGTATTCTTC. Protein: CASSSGLVVFF.

The V call is TRBV6-7, the J call TRBJ1-2, with 12 bases fitting TRBD1. TRBV6-7 is flagged as an ORF with uncertain function. Trimming removed 6 bases from V and 3 bases from J; junction bases left unmatched: 11. The CDR3 extends over 17 amino acids. CDR3 region: CASSPLTGTGGDYGYTF. CDR3 DNA sequence: TGTGCCAGCAGCCCGTTAACCGGGACAGGGGGCGACTATGGCTACACCTTC.

The chain employs TRBV7-9 and TRBJ1-2; no clear D. With 5 bases removed from V and 13 bases from J, the gap between germline ends came to 17 bases. Germline-derived CDR1 and CDR2 are SEHNR and FQNEAQ (reference sequence). The CDR3 runs to 12 residues. The CDR3 is CASSPPLEVGTF. The CDR3 DNA follows: TGTGCCAGCAGCCCCCCCTTGGAGGTTGGCACCTTC. Full variable domain (missing parts from reference TRBV7-9 and TRBJ1-2): DTGVSQNPRHKITKRGQNVTFRCDPISEHNRLYWYRQTLGQGPEFLTYFQNEAQLEKSRLLSDRFSAERPKGSFSTLEIQRTEQGDSAMYLCASSPPLEVGTFGSGTRLTVV.

This chain joins TRBV27 and TRBJ2-1, with 11 bases identical to TRBD2. Trimming at V came to 3 bases and at J to 4 bases, leaving 2 bases not matched to a gene. The CDR3 is 15 residues long. Germline CDR1 is MNHEY and CDR2 is SMNVEV (reference sequence). The DNA for the CDR3 is TGTGCCAGCAGTTTCCTAGCGGGAGGATACAATGAGCAGTTCTTC. This sequence encodes CASSFLAGGYNEQFF.

V gene TRBV4-1 combines with J gene TRBJ1-2, with 7 bases aligning to TRBD1. This CDR3 is built from 15 residues. J lost 2 bases, V lost 6 bases, and 9 bases had no gene match. From germline, CDR1 is MGHRA and CDR2 YSYEKL. As DNA, the CDR3 is TGCGCCAGCAGTCTCTACGACAGGGAGAACTATGGCTACACCTTC. As protein: CASSLYDRENYGYTF.

This clone was counted many times. This chain joins TRBV7-2 and TRBJ2-3, with D possibly matching TRBD2 (5 bases). The germline V gene encodes CDR1 SGHTA and CDR2 FQGNSA. V lost 5 bases, J lost 4 bases, and 13 bases lay in between. CDR3 length equals 14 residues. CDR3: CASSLSGNSDTQYF. DNA of the CDR3: TGTGCCAGCAGCCTTTCCGGGAATTCAGATACGCAGTATTTT.